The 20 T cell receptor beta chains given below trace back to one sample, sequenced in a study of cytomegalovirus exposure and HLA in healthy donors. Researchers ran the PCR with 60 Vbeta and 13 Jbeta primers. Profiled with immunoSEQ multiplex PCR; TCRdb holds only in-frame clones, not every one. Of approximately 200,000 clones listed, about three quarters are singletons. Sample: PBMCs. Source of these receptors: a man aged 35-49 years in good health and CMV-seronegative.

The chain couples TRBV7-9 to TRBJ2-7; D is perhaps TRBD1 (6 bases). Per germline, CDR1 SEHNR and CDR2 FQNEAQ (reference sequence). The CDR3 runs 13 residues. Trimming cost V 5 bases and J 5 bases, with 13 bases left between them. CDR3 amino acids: CASSPAGDHEQYF. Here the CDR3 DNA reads TGTGCCAGCAGCCCGGCAGGGGACCACGAGCAGTACTTC.

CDR3 region: CASSPTSGGKEQYF. The DNA for the CDR3 is TGTGCCAGCAGCCCGACTAGCGGGGGGAAAGAGCAGTACTTC. This chain joins TRBV11-1 and TRBJ2-7; 13 bases are a match to TRBD2. This CDR3 is 14 amino acids long. The germline gives CDR1 SGHAT, CDR2 FQDESV (reference sequence). V lost 5 bases, J lost 7 bases, and 5 bases stayed unmatched.

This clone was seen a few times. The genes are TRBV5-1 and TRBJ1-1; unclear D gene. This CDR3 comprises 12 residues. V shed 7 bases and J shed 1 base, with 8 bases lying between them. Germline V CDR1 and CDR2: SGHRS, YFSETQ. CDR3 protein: CASGLSNTEAFF. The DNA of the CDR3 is TGCGCCAGCGGACTTTCGAACACTGAAGCTTTCTTT.

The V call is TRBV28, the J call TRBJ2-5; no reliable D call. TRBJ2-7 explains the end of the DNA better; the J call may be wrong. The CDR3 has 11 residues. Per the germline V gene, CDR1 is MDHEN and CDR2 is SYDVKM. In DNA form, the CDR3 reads TGTGCCAGCAGCACTATGAACGAGCAGTACTTC. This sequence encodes CASSTMNEQYF.

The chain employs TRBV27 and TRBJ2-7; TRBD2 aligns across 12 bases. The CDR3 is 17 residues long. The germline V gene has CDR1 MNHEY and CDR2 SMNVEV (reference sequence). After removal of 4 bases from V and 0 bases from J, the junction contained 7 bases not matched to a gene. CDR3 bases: TGTGCCAGCAGTTCTACTAGCGGGAGGACCTCCTCCTACGAGCAGTACTTC. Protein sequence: CASSSTSGRTSSYEQYF.

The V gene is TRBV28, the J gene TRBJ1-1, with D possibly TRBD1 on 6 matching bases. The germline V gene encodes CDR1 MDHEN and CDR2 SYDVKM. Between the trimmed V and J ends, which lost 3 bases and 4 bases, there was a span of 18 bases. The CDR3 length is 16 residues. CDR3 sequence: CASSFRRGARSTEAFF. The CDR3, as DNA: TGTGCCAGCAGTTTTCGTCGGGGGGCGCGGAGCACTGAAGCTTTCTTT.

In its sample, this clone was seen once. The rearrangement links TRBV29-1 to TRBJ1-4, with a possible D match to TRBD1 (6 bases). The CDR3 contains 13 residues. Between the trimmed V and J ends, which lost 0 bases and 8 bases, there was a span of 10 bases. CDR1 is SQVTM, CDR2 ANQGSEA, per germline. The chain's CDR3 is CSVEENRAEKLFF. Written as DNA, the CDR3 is TGCAGCGTTGAAGAGAACAGGGCAGAAAAACTGTTTTTT.

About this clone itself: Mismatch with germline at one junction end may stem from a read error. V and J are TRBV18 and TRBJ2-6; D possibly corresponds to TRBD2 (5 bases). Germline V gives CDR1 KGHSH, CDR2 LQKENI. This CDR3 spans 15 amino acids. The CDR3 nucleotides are TGTGCCAGCTCACCGTCCCTAGCTGGAGCCAACGTCCTGACTTTC. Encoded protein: CASSPSLAGANVLTF.

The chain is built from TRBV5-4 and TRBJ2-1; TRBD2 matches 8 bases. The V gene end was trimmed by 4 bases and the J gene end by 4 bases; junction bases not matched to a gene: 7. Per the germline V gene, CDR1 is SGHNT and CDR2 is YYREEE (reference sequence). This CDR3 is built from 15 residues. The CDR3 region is CASSRRAGDYNEQFF. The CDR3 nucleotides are TGTGCCAGCAGCCGAAGAGCGGGGGATTACAATGAGCAGTTCTTC.

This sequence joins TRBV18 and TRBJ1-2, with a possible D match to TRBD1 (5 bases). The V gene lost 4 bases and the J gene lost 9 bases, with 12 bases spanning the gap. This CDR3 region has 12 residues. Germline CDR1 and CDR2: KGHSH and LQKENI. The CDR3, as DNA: TGTGCCAGCTCACTCGGTCAGGGTAGCTACACCTTC. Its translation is CASSLGQGSYTF.

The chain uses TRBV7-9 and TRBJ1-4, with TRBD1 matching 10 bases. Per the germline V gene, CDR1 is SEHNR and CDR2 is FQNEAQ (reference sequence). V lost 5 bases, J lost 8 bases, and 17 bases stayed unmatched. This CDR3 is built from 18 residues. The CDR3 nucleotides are TGTGCCAGCAGCCATCCCGGGACAGGGGCCCGGAGGTTGGAAAAACTGTTTTTT. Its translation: CASSHPGTGARRLEKLFF.

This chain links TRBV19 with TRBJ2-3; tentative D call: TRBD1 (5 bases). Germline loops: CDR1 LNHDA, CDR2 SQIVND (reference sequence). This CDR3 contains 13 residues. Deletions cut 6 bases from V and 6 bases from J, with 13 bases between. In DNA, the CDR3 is TGTGCCAGTAGGGACATCTCCTCCGATACGCAGTATTTT. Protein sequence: CASRDISSDTQYF.

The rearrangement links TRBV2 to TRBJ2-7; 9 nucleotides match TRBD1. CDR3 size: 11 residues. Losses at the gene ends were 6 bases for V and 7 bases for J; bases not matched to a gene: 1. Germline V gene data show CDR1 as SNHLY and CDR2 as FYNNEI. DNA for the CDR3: TGTGCCAGCAGGGGGACAGGGGAGCAGTACTTC. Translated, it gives CASRGTGEQYF.

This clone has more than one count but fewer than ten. Here the CDR3 DNA reads TGTGCCAGCAGTTTATCGAGGGCAGAAGGCTATGGCTACACCTTC. Translation: CASSLSRAEGYGYTF. The chain recombines TRBV27 with TRBJ1-2; D is undetermined. Trimming removed 0 bases from V and 4 bases from J, with 12 bases in between. The CDR3 is made up of 15 amino acids. From germline, CDR1 is MNHEY and CDR2 SMNVEV (reference sequence).

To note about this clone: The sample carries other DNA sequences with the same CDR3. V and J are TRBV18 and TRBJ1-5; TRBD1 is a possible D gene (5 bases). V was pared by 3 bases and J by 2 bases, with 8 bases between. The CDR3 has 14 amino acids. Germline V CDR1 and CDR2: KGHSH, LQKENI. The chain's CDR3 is CASSPGQGNQPQHF. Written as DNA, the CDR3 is TGTGCCAGCTCACCGGGGCAGGGCAATCAGCCCCAGCATTTT.

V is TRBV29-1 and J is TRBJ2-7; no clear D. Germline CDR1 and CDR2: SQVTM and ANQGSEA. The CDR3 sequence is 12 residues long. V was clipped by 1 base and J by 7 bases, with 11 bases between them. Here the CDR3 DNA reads TGCAGCGTTGAAGTTATGGGCGCAGAGCAGTACTTC. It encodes CSVEVMGAEQYF.

CDR3 nucleotide sequence: TGCGCCAGCAGCCAAGCGGGGGGAGAGACCCAGTACTTC. This sequence encodes CASSQAGGETQYF. V gene TRBV4-3 combines with J gene TRBJ2-5, with 7 bases matching TRBD2. Germline V CDR1 and CDR2: LGHNA, YSLEER. The V segment lost 1 base and the J segment 4 bases; nucleotides outside the gene matches: 0. The CDR3 runs 13 residues.

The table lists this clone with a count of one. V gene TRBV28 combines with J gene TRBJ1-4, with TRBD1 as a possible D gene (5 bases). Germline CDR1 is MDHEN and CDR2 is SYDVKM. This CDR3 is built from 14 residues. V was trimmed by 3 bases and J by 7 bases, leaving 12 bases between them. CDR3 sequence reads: CASSFWQGSEKLFF. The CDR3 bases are TGTGCCAGCAGTTTCTGGCAGGGAAGTGAAAAACTGTTTTTT.

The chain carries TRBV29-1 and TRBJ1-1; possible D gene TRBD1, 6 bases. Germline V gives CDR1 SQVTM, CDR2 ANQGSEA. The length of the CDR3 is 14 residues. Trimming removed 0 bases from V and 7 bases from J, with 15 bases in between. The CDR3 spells CSVEDLGGAGEAFF. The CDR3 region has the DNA TGCAGCGTTGAAGATCTGGGGGGGGCTGGTGAAGCTTTCTTT.

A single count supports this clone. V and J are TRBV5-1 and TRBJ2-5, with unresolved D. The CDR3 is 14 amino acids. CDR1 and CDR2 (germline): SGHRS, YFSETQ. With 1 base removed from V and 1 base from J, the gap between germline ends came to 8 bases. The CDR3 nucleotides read TGCGCCAGCAGCTTGAGAGCGACCCAAGAGACCCAGTACTTC. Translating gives CASSLRATQETQYF.